The subject of this entry is one T cell receptor beta chain. Researchers sorted participants into cohorts using their self-reported clinical history. The V gene's germline CDR1 is LNHDA and CDR2 SQIVND (reference sequence). This CDR3 region has 15 residues. The V end lost 8 bases, the J end lost 0 bases, and 14 bases lay between the germline ends. This sample is drawn from a study of blood T cell repertoires in COVID-19. How the authors handled the data: Reference gene primer amplification gave estimated nucleated cell counts. Here immunoSEQ multiplex PCR was the method, and the copy in TCRdb shows in-frame clones only, minus some. V, J and clone size derive from that table, while D and trimming were established from the DNA sequence. Of 250,000 to 300,000 clones listed, 89% are singletons.

The clonotype was recovered from a woman aged 55-70 years who had recovered from COVID-19. The sequenced sample consisted of PBMCs or T cells enriched from blood (not recorded which). V and J are TRBV19 and TRBJ2-1, with D tentatively TRBD2 (5 bases). CDR3 bases: TGTGCCAGTTCCCATTTAGGGAGCTCCTACAATGAGCAGTTCTTC. Its protein is CASSHLGSSYNEQFF.